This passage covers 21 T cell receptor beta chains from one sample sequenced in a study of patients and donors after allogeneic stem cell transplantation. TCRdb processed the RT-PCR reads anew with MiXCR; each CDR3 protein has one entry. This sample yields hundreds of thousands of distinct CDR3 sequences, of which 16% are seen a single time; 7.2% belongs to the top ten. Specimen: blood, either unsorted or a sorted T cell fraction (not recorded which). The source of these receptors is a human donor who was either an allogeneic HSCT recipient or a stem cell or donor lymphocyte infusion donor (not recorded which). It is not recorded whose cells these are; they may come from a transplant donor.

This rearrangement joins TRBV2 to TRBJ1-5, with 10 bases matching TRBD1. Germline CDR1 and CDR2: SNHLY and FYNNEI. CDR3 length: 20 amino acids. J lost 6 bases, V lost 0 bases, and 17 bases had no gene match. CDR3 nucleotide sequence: TGTGCCAGCAGTGAAGCGACCAAACTAGGAGGGACAGGGGTTGGTCAGCCCCAGCATTTT. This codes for CASSEATKLGGTGVGQPQHF.

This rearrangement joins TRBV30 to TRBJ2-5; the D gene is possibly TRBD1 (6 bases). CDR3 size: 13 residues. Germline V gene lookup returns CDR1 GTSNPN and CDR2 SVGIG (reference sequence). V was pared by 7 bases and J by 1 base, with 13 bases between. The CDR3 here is CAYKQGGQETQYF. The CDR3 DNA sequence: TGTGCCTATAAACAGGGTGGCCAAGAGACCCAGTACTTC.

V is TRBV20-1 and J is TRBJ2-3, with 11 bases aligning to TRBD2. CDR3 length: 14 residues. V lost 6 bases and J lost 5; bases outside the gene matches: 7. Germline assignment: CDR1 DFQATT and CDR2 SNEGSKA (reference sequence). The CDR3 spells CSATTSGKIDTQYF. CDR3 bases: TGCAGTGCCACGACTAGCGGGAAAATAGATACGCAGTATTTT.

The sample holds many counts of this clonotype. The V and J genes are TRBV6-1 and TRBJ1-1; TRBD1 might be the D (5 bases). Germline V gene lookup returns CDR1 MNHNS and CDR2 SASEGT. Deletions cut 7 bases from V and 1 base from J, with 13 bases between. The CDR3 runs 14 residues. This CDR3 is CASTLRGRNTEAFF. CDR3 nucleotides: TGTGCCAGCACTCTACGGGGCAGGAACACTGAAGCTTTCTTT.

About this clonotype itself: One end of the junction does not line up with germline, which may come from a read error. DNA for the CDR3: TGTGCCAGTAGCTTGGGGCAGAAGCAGTTCTTC. It is translated as CASSLGQKQFF. The rearrangement joins TRBV5-6 to TRBJ2-1, with D possibly matching TRBD1 (5 bases). This CDR3 has 11 amino acids. The V gene's germline CDR1 is SGHDT and CDR2 YYEEEE.

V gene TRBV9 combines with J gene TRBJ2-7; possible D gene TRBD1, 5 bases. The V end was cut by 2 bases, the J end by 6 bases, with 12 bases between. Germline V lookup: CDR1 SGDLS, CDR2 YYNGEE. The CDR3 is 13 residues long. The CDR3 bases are TGTGCCAGCAGCGTCCTCCAGGGCGGCGAGCAGTACTTC. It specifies CASSVLQGGEQYF.

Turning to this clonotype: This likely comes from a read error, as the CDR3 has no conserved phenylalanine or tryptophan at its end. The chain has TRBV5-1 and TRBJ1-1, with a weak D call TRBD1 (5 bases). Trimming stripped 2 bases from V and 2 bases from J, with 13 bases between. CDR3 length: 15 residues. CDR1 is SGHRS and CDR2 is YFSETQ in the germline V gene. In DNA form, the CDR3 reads TGCGCCAGCAGCTTCGGGGGGAGCCATAACACTGAAGCTTTCCTT. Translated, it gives CASSFGGSHNTEAFL.

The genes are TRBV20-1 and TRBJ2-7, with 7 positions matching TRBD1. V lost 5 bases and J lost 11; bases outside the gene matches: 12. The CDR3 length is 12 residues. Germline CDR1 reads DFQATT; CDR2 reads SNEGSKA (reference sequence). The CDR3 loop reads CSAYRDSELEYF. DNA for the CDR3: TGCAGTGCTTACCGGGACAGCGAGTTAGAGTACTTC.

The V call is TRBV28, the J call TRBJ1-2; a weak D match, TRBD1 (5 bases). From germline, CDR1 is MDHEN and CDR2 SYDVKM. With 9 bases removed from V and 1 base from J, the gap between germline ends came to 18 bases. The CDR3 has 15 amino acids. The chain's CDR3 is CASFRDRLINYGYTF. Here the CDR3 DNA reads TGTGCCAGTTTCCGGGACCGCCTGATTAACTATGGCTACACCTTC.

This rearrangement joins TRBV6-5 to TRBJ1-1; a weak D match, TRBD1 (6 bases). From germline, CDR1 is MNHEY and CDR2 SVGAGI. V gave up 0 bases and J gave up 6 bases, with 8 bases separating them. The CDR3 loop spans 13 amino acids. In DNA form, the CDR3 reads TGTGCCAGCAGTTACTCGACAGGACCTGAAGCTTTCTTT. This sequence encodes CASSYSTGPEAFF.

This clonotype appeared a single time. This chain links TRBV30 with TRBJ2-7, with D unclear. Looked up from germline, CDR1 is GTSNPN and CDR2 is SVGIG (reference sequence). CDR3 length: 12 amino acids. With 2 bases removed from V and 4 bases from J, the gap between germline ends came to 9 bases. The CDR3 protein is CAWSFSLYEQYF. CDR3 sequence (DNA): TGTGCCTGGAGTTTCAGCCTATACGAGCAGTACTTC.

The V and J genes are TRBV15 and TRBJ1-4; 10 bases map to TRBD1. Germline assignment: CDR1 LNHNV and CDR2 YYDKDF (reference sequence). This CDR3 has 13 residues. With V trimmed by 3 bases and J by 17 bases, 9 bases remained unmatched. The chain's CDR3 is CATSRGQGYYPFF. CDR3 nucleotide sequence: TGTGCCACCAGCAGGGGACAGGGGTACTATCCCTTTTTT.

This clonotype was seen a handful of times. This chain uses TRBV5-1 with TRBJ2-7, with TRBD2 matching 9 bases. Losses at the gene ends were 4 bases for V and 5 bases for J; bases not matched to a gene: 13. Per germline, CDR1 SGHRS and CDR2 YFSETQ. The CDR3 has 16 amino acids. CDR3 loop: CASSPPPSGNLHEQYF. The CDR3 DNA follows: TGCGCCAGCAGCCCCCCTCCTAGCGGGAATCTCCACGAGCAGTACTTC.

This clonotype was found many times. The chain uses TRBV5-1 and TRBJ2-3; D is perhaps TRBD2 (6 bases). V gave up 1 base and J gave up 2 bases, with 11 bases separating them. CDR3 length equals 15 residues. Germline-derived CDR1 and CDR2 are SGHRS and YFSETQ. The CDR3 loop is CASSLWAGNTDTQYF. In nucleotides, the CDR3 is TGCGCCAGCAGCTTGTGGGCGGGGAACACAGATACGCAGTATTTT. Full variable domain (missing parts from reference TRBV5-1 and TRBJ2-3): KAGVTQTPRYLIKTRGQQVTLSCSPISGHRSVSWYQQTPGQGLQFLFEYFSETQRNKGNFPGRFSGRQFSNSRSEMNVSTLELGDSALYLCASSLWAGNTDTQYFGPGTRLTVL.

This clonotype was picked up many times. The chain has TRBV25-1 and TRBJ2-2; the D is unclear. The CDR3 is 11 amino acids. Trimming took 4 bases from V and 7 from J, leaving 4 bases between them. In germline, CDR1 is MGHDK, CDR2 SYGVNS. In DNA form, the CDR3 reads TGTGCCAGCAGTGTAAGCGGGGAGCTGTTTTTT. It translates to CASSVSGELFF.

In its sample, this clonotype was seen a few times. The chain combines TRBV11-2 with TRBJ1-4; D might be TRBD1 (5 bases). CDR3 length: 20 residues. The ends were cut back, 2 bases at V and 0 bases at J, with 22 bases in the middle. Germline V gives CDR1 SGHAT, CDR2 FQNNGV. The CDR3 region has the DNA TGTGCCAGCAGCTTACGCCAGCCCGGACACGGAGGAGCAACTAATGAAAAACTGTTTTTT. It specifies CASSLRQPGHGGATNEKLFF.

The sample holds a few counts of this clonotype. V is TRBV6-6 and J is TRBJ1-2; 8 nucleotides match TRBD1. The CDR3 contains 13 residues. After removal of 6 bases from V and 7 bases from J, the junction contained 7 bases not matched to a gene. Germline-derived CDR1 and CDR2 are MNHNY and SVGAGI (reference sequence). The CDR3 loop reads CASRFQGARGYTF. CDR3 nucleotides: TGTGCCAGCAGATTCCAGGGGGCGCGTGGCTACACCTTC.

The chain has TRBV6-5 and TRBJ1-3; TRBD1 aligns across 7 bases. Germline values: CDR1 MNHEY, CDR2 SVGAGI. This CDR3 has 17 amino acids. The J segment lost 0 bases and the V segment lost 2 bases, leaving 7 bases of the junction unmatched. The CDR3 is CASSYGKSGGSGNTIYF. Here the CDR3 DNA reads TGTGCCAGCAGTTACGGGAAGTCAGGGGGCTCTGGAAACACCATATATTTT.

The CDR3 coding sequence is TGTGCCAGCAGCTTAGCTAGGGGTACAGCGGGAGTAATCGGTGAGCAGTTCTTC. As protein: CASSLARGTAGVIGEQFF. The chain employs TRBV7-8 and TRBJ2-1, with 8 bases that match TRBD2. The germline V gene encodes CDR1 SGHVS and CDR2 FQNEAQ. The CDR3 consists of 18 residues. V lost 0 bases, J lost 9 bases, and 16 bases stayed unmatched.

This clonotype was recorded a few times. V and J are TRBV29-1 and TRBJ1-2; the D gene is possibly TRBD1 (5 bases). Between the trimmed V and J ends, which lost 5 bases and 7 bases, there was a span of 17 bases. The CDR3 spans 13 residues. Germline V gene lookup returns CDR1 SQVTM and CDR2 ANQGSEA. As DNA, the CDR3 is TGCAGCGTTTCCGGGACCGGGCTTAGTGGCTACACCTTC. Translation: CSVSGTGLSGYTF. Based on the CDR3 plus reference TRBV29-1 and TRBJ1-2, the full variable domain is SAVISQKPSRDICQRGTSLTIQCQVDSQVTMMFWYRQQPGQSLTLIATANQGSEATYESGFVIDKFPISRPNLTFSTLTVSNMSPEDSSIYLCSVSGTGLSGYTFGSGTRLTVV.

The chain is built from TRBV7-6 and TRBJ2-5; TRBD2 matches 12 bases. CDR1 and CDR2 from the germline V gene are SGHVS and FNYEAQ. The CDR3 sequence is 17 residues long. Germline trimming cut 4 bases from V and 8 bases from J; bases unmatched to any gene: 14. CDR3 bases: TGTGCCAGCAGCTCACTGACTAGCGGGAGAGCCATTGGAACCCAGTACTTC. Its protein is CASSSLTSGRAIGTQYF.